The 13 T cell receptor beta chains presented below share a single source sample, sequenced in a study of blood T cell repertoires in COVID-19. Clones were read by immunoSEQ multiplex PCR, and TCRdb kept only the in-frame ones, dropping some. Seen here are some 190,000 clones, around nine tenths observed once, and the top ten hold under 5%. The sequenced sample consisted of peripheral blood. The receptors were gathered from a human donor in a cohort sampled during active COVID-19.

The rearrangement uses TRBV6-6 and TRBJ2-1; D might be TRBD2 (6 bases). V lost 5 bases, J lost 3 bases, and 11 bases lay in between. CDR1 and CDR2 (germline): MNHNY, SVGAGI (reference sequence). The CDR3 totals 14 residues. The CDR3 region has the DNA TGTGCCAGCAGTGATCCGGGACTCTACAATGAGCAGTTCTTC. Amino acid sequence: CASSDPGLYNEQFF.

The chain is built from TRBV4-3 and TRBJ2-4; 12 positions match TRBD2. The CDR3 is 17 residues long. Germline loops: CDR1 LGHNA, CDR2 YSLEER. J gave up 7 bases and V 0 bases, and 7 bases lay outside the gene matches. This CDR3 is CASSQDRLAGGWNIQYF. The CDR3 coding sequence is TGCGCCAGCAGCCAAGATCGCCTAGCGGGGGGGTGGAACATTCAGTACTTC.

V and J are TRBV6-5 and TRBJ2-5; D possibly corresponds to TRBD2 (5 bases). V lost 9 bases, J lost 4 bases, and 9 bases lay in between. There are 11 residues in the CDR3. CDR1 MNHEY and CDR2 SVGAGI come from the germline V gene. The CDR3 here is CASEAGETQYF. Here the CDR3 DNA reads TGTGCCAGTGAGGCGGGAGAGACCCAGTACTTC.

The chain is built from TRBV10-3 and TRBJ2-6; D may be TRBD2 (7 bases). This CDR3 region has 18 residues. Trimming removed 6 bases from V and 4 bases from J, with 22 bases in between. The germline V gene has CDR1 ENHRY and CDR2 SYGVKD. CDR3 amino acids: CAISEGGGLLTGANVLTF. Here the CDR3 DNA reads TGTGCCATCAGCGAAGGCGGGGGCTTACTAACGGGGGCCAACGTCCTGACTTTC.

The rearrangement uses TRBV28 and TRBJ2-3, with a weak D call TRBD1 (6 bases). Germline CDR1 reads MDHEN; CDR2 reads SYDVKM. Trimming pared 6 bases from V and 1 base from J, leaving 17 bases between. The CDR3 runs 16 residues. The DNA for the CDR3 is TGTGCCAGCAGGGGCCAGGGGCTTGGGGGCACAGATACGCAGTATTTT. It codes for CASRGQGLGGTDTQYF.

The chain joins TRBV6-6 to TRBJ2-2; tentatively, D is TRBD2 (6 bases). CDR3 length equals 15 residues. Trimming removed 2 bases from V and 0 bases from J, with 7 bases in between. Germline V lookup: CDR1 MNHNY, CDR2 SVGAGI (reference sequence). The CDR3 protein is CASSYSGPNTGELFF. CDR3 nucleotide sequence: TGTGCCAGCAGTTACAGCGGGCCGAACACCGGGGAGCTGTTTTTT.

The chain links TRBV4-1 to TRBJ2-5, with D possibly being TRBD2 (5 bases). Trimming stripped 2 bases from V and 5 bases from J, with 12 bases between. Per the germline V gene, CDR1 is MGHRA and CDR2 is YSYEKL. The CDR3 runs 14 residues. CDR3 bases: TGCGCCAGCAGCCAACCCACTAGTTCCGAGACCCAGTACTTC. Translating gives CASSQPTSSETQYF.

The rearrangement links TRBV15 to TRBJ1-5, with 9 bases fitting TRBD1. The germline CDR1 and CDR2 sequences are LNHNV and YYDKDF (reference sequence). The CDR3 contains 17 residues. The trim removed 0 bases at V and 3 bases at J, leaving 6 bases unmatched. DNA for the CDR3: TGTGCCACCAGCAGAGATGCCGGGACAGGGTACAATCAGCCCCAGCATTTT. Translating gives CATSRDAGTGYNQPQHF.

The chain carries TRBV10-3 and TRBJ1-4; D gene uncertain. The CDR3 has 13 residues. CDR1 and CDR2 (germline): ENHRY, SYGVKD. The germline V and J ends were trimmed by 4 bases and 6 bases, with 9 bases remaining between them. CDR3: CAISGNRDEKLFF. The CDR3, as DNA: TGTGCCATCAGTGGTAACAGAGATGAAAAACTGTTTTTT.

V gene TRBV10-3 combines with J gene TRBJ2-7; D is unresolved. Trimming removed 6 bases from V and 0 bases from J, with 9 bases in between. Germline V gene data show CDR1 as ENHRY and CDR2 as SYGVKD. The CDR3 consists of 13 residues. The DNA of the CDR3 is TGTGCCATCAGGTCAAGTAGCTCCTACGAGCAGTACTTC. Protein: CAIRSSSSYEQYF.

The rearrangement joins TRBV28 to TRBJ2-7; maybe TRBD1 (5 bases). V was shortened by 6 bases and J by 0 bases, with 9 bases between the two germline ends. Germline CDR1 reads MDHEN; CDR2 reads SYDVKM. CDR3 length equals 13 residues. DNA for the CDR3: TGTGCCAGCAGGGGGCAGGGCTCCTACGAGCAGTACTTC. This translates into CASRGQGSYEQYF. The full variable domain, completed using reference TRBV28 and TRBJ2-7, is DVKVTQSSRYLVKRTGEKVFLECVQDMDHENMFWYRQDPGLGLRLIYFSYDVKMKEKGDIPEGYSVSREKKERFSLILESASTNQTSMYLCASRGQGSYEQYFGPGTRLTVT.

This rearrangement joins TRBV27 to TRBJ2-7, with TRBD2 as a possible D gene (7 bases). V was trimmed by 2 bases and J by 2 bases, leaving 13 bases between them. Germline loops: CDR1 MNHEY, CDR2 SMNVEV (reference sequence). CDR3 length equals 15 residues. The chain's CDR3 is CASSLRGGLPYEQYF. DNA for the CDR3: TGTGCCAGCAGTTTAAGGGGGGGCCTCCCCTACGAGCAGTACTTC.

V usage is TRBV7-9 and J usage is TRBJ2-2; D is unclear. V lost 1 base and J 0 bases, leaving 12 bases between the germline ends. This CDR3 contains 17 residues. Germline CDR1 reads SEHNR; CDR2 reads FQNEAQ (reference sequence). This CDR3 reads CASSLVYSRPNTGELFF. Here the CDR3 DNA reads TGTGCCAGCAGCTTAGTCTACAGCAGGCCGAACACCGGGGAGCTGTTTTTT.